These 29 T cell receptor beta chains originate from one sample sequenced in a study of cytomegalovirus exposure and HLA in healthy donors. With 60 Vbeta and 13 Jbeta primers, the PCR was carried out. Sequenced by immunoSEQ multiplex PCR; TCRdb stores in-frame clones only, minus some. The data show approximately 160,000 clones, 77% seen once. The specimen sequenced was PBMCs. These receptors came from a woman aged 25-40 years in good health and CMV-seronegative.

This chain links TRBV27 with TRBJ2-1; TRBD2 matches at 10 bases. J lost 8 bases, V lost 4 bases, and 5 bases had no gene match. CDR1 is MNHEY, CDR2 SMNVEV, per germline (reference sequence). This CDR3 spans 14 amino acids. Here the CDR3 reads CASSSSGSKYEQFF. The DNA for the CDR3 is TGTGCCAGCAGTTCTAGCGGGAGTAAGTATGAGCAGTTCTTC.

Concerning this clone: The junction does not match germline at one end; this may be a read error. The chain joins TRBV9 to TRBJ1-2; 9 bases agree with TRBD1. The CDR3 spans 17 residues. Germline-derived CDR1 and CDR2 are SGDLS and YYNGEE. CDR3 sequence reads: CASSVNPGQGRSYGYPF. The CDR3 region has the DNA TGTGCCAGCAGCGTCAACCCTGGACAGGGGAGAAGTTATGGCTACCCCTTC.

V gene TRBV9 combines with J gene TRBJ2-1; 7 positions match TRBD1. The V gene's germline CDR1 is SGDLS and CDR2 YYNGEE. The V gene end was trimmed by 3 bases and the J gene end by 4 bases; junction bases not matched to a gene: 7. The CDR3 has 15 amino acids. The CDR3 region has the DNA TGTGCCAGCAGCGCAACAGGGGCCATGTACAATGAGCAGTTCTTC. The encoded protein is CASSATGAMYNEQFF.

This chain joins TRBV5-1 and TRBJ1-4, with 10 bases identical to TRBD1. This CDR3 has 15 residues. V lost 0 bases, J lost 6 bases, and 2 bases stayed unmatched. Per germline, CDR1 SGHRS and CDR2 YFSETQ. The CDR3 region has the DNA TGCGCCAGCAGCTTGGCCGGGACAGGGGATGAAAAACTGTTTTTT. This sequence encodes CASSLAGTGDEKLFF.

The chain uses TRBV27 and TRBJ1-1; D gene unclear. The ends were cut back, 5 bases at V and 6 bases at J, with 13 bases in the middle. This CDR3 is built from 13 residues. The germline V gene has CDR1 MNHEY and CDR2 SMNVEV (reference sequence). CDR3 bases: TGTGCCAGCAGTGCCCGGACTAACCCTGAAGCTTTCTTT. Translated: CASSARTNPEAFF.

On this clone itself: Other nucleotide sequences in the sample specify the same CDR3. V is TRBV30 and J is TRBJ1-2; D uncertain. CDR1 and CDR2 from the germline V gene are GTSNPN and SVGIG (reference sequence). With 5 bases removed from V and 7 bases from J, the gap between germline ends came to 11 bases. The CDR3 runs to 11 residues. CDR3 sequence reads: CAWSSGGGYTF. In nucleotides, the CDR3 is TGTGCCTGGTCCTCGGGTGGTGGCTACACCTTC.

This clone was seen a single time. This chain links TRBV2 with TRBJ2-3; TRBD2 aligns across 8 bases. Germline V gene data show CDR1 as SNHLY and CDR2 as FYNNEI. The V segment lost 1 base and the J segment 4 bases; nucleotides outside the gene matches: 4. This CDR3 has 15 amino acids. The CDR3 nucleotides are TGTGCCAGCAGTGAAGAACTAGCGGTTTCAGATACGCAGTATTTT. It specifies CASSEELAVSDTQYF.

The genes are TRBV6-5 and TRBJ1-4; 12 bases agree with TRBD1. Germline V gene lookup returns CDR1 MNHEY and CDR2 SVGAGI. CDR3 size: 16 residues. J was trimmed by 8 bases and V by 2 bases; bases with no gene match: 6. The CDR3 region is CASSYTAGTGGEKLFF. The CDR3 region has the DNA TGTGCCAGCAGTTACACCGCCGGGACAGGGGGCGAAAAACTGTTTTTT.

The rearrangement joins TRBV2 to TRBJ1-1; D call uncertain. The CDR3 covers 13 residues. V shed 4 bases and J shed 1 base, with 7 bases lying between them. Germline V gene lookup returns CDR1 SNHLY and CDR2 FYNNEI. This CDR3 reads CASSARGNTEAFF. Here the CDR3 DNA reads TGTGCCAGCAGTGCCCGGGGGAACACTGAAGCTTTCTTT.

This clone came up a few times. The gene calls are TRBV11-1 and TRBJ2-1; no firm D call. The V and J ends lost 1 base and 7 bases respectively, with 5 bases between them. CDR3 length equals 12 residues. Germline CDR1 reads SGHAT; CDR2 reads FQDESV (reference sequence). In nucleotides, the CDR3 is TGTGCCAGCAGCTTAGGAGAGAATGAGCAGTTCTTC. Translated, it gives CASSLGENEQFF. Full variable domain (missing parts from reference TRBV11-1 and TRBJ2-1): EAEVAQSPRYKITEKSQAVAFWCDPISGHATLYWYRQILGQGPELLVQFQDESVVDDSQLPKDRFSAERLKGVDSTLKIQPAELGDSAMYLCASSLGENEQFFGPGTRLTVL.

CDR3 protein: CATSSDRGNTIYF. In nucleotides, the CDR3 is TGTGCCACCAGCAGCGACAGGGGAAACACCATATATTTT. The genes are TRBV15 and TRBJ1-3, with D perhaps matching TRBD1 (6 bases). The CDR3 is 13 residues long. The V gene's germline CDR1 is LNHNV and CDR2 YYDKDF (reference sequence). The V and J ends lost 3 bases and 4 bases respectively, with 7 bases between them.

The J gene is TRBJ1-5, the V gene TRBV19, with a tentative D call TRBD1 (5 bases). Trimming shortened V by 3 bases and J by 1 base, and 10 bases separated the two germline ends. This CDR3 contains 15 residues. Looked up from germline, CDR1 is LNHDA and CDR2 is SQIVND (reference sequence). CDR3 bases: TGTGCCAGTAGTATTGGACAACTGAGCAATCAGCCCCAGCATTTT. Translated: CASSIGQLSNQPQHF.

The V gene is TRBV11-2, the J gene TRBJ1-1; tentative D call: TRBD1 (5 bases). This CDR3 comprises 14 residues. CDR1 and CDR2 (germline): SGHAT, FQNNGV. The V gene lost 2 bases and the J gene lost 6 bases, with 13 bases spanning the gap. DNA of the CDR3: TGTGCCAGCAGCTTAAGGCGTCAGGGATCTGAAGCTTTCTTT. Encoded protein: CASSLRRQGSEAFF.

The CDR3 sequence is CASSHQGVGYGYTF. The CDR3 bases are TGTGCCAGCAGTCACCAGGGGGTAGGCTATGGCTACACCTTC. The chain links TRBV28 to TRBJ1-2; TRBD1 agrees at 7 bases. The ends lost 5 bases at V and 4 bases at J; junction bases unmatched: 7. The CDR3 totals 14 residues. Germline CDR1 and CDR2: MDHEN and SYDVKM.

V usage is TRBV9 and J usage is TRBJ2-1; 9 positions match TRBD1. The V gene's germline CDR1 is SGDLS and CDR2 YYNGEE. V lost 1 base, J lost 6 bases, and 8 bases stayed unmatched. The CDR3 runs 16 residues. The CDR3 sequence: CASSVSRDRASNEQFF. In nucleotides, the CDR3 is TGTGCCAGCAGCGTATCAAGGGACAGGGCCTCCAATGAGCAGTTCTTC.

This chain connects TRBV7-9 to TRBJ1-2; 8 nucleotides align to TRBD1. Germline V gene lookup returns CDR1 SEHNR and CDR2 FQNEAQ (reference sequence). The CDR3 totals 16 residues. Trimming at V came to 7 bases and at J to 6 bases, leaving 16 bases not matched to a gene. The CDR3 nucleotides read TGTGCCAGCAACAGTCGACAGGGGCCTCGGGAGGATGGCTACACCTTC. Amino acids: CASNSRQGPREDGYTF.

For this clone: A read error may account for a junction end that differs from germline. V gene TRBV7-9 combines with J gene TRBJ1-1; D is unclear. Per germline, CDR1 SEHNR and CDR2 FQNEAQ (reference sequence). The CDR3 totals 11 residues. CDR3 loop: CSSSSLPEAFF. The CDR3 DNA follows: TGTTCCAGCAGCTCCCTCCCTGAAGCTTTCTTT.

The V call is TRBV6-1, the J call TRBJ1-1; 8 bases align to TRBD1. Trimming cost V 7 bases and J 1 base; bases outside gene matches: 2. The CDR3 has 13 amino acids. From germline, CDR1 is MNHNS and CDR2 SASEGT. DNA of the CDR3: TGTGCCAGCACCGGGACAGGGAACACTGAAGCTTTCTTT. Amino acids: CASTGTGNTEAFF.

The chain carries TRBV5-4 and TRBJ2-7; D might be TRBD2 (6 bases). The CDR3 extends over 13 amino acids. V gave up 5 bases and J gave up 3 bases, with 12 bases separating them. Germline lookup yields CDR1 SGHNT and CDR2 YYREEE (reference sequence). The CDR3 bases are TGTGCCAGCAGTCGCCTGGAGGGCTACGAGCAGTACTTC. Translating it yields CASSRLEGYEQYF.

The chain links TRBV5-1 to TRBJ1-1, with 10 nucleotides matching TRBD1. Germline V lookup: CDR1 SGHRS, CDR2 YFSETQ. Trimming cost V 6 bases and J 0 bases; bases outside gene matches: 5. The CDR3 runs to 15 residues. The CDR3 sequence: CASKRQGALNTEAFF. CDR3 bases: TGCGCCAGCAAGAGACAGGGGGCTTTGAACACTGAAGCTTTCTTT.

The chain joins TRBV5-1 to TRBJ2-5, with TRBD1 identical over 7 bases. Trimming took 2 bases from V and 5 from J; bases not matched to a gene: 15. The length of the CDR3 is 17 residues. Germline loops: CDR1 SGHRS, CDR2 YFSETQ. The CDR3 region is CASSFLNDRENRETQYF. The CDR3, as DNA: TGCGCCAGCAGCTTCCTGAATGACAGGGAGAATCGGGAGACCCAGTACTTC.

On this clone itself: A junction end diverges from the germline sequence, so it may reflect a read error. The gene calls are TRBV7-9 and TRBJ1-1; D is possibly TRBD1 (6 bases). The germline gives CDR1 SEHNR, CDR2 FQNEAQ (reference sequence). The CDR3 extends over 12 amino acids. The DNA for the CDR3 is TGTTCCAGCAGCGGCTCAGGGGTCGAAGCTTTCTTT. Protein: CSSSGSGVEAFF. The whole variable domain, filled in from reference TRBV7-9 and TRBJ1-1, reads DTGVSQNPRHKITKRGQNVTFRCDPISEHNRLYWYRQTLGQGPEFLTYFQNEAQLEKSRLLSDRFSAERPKGSFSTLEIQRTEQGDSAMYLCSSSGSGVEAFFGQGTRLTVV.

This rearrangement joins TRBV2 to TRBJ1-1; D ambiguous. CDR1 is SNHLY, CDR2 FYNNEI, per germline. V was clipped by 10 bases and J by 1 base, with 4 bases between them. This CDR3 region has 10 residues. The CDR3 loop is CATRNTEAFF. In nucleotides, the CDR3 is TGTGCCACTAGGAACACTGAAGCTTTCTTT.

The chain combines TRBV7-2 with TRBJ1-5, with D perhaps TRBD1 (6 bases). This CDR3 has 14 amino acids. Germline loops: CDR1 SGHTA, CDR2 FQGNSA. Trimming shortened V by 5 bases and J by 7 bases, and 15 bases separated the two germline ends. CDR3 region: CASSKEQGFQPQHF. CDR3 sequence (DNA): TGTGCCAGCAGCAAGGAACAGGGTTTCCAGCCCCAGCATTTT.

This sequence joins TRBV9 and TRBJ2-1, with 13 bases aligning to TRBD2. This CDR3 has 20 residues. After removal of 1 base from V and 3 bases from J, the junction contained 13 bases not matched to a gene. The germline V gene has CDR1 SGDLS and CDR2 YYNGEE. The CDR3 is CASSVFGVWTSGRRYNEQFF. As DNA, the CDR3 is TGTGCCAGCAGCGTATTTGGAGTATGGACTAGCGGGAGACGCTACAATGAGCAGTTCTTC. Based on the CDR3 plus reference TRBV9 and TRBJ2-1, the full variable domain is DSGVTQTPKHLITATGQRVTLRCSPRSGDLSVYWYQQSLDQGLQFLIQYYNGEERAKGNILERFSAQQFPDLHSELNLSSLELGDSALYFCASSVFGVWTSGRRYNEQFFGPGTRLTVL.

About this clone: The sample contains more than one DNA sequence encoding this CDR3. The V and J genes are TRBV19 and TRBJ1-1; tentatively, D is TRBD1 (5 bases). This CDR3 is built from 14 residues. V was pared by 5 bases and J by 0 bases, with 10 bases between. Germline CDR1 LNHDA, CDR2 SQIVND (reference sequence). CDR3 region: CASSVTGMNTEAFF. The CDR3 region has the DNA TGTGCCAGTAGTGTTACAGGCATGAACACTGAAGCTTTCTTT.

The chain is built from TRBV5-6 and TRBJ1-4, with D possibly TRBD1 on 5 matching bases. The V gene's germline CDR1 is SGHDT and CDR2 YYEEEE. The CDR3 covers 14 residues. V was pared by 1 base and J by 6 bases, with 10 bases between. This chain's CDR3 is CASSLPRGDEKLFF. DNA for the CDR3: TGTGCCAGCAGCTTGCCAAGGGGCGATGAAAAACTGTTTTTT.

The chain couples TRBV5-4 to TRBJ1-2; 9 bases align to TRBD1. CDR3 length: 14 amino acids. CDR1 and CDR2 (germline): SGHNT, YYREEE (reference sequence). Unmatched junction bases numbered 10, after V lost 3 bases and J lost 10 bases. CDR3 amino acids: CASSSGRDRADYTF. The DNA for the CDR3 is TGTGCCAGCAGCTCAGGACGGGACAGGGCCGACTACACCTTC. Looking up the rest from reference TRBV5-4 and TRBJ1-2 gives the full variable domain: ETGVTQSPTHLIKTRGQQVTLRCSSQSGHNTVSWYQQALGQGPQFIFQYYREEENGRGNFPPRFSGLQFPNYSSELNVNALELDDSALYLCASSSGRDRADYTFGSGTRLTVV.

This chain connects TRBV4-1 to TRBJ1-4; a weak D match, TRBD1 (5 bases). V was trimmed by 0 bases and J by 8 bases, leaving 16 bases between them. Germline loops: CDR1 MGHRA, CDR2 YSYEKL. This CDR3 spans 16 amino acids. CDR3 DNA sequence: TGCGCCAGCAGCCAAGATATAGGCGGTGGGGCGGAAAAACTGTTTTTT. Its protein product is CASSQDIGGGAEKLFF.